Reported below is one T cell receptor (beta chain). This sample was included in a study of shared clonotypes between healthy human individuals. There were only Caucasian adults among the donors, and all lived in Nashville, Tennessee. TCRdb's copy holds only in-frame clones and misses some; the assay was immunoSEQ multiplex PCR. The table lists approximately 2.3 million clones, more than 80% of them singletons. Germline V gives CDR1 SGHNT, CDR2 YYREEE (reference sequence). V lost 4 bases, J lost 3 bases, and 14 bases lay in between. CDR3 length: 14 amino acids. The chain uses TRBV5-4 and TRBJ2-7; D is possibly TRBD2 (6 bases). The clonotype originates from a man aged 18 to 30 in good health. Some clones in this sample may be carry-over from other donors' samples. The source material was naive CD4+ T cells from PBMCs. Subset noted: CD45RA+ positively selected. The DNA of the CDR3 is TGTGCCAGCAGCCACGACTCGCGGGGCTACGAGCAGTACTTC. Its translation: CASSHDSRGYEQYF.